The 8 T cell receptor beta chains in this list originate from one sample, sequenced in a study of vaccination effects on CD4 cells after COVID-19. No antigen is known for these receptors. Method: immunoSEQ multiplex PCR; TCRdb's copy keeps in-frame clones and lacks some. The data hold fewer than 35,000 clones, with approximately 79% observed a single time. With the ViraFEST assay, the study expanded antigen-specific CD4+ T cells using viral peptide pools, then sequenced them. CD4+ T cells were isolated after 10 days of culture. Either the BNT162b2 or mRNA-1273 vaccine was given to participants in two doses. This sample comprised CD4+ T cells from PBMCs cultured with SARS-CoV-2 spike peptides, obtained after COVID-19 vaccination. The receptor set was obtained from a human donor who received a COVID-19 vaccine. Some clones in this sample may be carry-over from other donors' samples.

The CDR3 sequence: CSVRDRGYNEQFF. The CDR3 DNA reads as TGCAGCGTCCGCGACAGGGGCTACAATGAGCAGTTCTTC. The chain recombines TRBV29-1 with TRBJ2-1; 8 nucleotides align to TRBD1. The CDR3 totals 13 residues. Looked up from germline, CDR1 is SQVTM and CDR2 is ANQGSEA. With V trimmed by 6 bases and J by 3 bases, 4 bases remained unmatched.

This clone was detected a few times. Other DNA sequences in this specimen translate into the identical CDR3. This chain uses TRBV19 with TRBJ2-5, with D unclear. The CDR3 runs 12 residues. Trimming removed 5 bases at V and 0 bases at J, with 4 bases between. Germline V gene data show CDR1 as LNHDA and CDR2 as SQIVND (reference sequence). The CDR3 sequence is CASSRDQETQYF. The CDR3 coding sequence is TGTGCCAGTAGTCGGGACCAAGAGACCCAGTACTTC.

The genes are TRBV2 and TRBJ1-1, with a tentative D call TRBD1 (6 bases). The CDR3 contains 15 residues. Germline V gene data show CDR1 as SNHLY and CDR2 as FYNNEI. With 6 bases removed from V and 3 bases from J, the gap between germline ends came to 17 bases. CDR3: CASRTQGLTDTEAFF. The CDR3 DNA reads TGTGCCAGCAGGACACAGGGTTTGACGGACACTGAAGCTTTCTTT.

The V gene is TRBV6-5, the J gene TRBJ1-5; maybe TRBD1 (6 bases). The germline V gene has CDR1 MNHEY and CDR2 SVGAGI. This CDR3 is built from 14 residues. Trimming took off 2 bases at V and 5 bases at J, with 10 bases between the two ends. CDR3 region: CASSYRAGDQPQHF. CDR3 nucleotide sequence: TGTGCCAGCAGTTACCGGGCAGGGGATCAGCCCCAGCATTTT.

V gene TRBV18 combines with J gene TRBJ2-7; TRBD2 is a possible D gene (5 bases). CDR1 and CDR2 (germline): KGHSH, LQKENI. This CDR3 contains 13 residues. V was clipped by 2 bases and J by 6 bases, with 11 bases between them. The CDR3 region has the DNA TGTGCCAGCTCACCAACTCCAGAGGGCGAGCAGTACGTC. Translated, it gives CASSPTPEGEQYV.

The CDR3 nucleotides read TGTGCCAGCAGCACCAAGGACAGGGGTTGGGGAGGCTACACCTTC. Its translation is CASSTKDRGWGGYTF. The chain links TRBV5-4 to TRBJ1-2; 9 positions match TRBD1. This CDR3 comprises 15 residues. Germline assignment: CDR1 SGHNT and CDR2 YYREEE (reference sequence). Trimming cost V 4 bases and J 8 bases; bases outside gene matches: 12.

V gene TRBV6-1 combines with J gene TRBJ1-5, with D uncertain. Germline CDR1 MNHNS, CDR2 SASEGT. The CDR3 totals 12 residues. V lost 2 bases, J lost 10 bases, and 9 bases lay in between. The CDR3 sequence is CASSEFPRPQHF. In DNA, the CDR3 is TGTGCCAGCAGTGAATTCCCCCGACCCCAGCATTTT.

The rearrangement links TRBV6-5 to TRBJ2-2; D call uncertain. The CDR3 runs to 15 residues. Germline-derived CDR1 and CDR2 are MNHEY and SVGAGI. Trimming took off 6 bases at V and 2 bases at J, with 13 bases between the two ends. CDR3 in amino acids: CASRRDSINTGELFF. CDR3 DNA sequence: TGTGCCAGCAGAAGGGATTCCATAAACACCGGGGAGCTGTTTTTT.